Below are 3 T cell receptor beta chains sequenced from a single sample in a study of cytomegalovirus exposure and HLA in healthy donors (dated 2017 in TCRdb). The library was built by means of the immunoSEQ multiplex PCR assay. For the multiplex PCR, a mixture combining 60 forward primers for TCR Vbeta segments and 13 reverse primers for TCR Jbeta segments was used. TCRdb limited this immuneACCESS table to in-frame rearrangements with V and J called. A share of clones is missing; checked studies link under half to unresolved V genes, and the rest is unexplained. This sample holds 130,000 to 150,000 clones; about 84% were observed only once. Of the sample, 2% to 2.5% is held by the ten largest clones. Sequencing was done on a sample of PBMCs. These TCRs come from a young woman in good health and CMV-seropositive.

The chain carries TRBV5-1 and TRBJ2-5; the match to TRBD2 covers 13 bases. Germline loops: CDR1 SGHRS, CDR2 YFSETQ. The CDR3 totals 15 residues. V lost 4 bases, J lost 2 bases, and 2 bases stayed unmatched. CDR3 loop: CASSPGLAGQETQYF. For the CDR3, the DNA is TGCGCCAGCAGCCCGGGACTAGCGGGGCAAGAGACCCAGTACTTC. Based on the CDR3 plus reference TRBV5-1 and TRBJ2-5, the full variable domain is KAGVTQTPRYLIKTRGQQVTLSCSPISGHRSVSWYQQTPGQGLQFLFEYFSETQRNKGNFPGRFSGRQFSNSRSEMNVSTLELGDSALYLCASSPGLAGQETQYFGPGTRLLVL.

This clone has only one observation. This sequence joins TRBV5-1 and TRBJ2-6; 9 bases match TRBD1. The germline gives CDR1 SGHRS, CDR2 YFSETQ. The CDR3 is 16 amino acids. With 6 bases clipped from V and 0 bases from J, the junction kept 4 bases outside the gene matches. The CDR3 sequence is CASNTGGDSGANVLTF. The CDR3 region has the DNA TGCGCCAGCAATACAGGGGGCGACTCTGGGGCCAACGTCCTGACTTTC. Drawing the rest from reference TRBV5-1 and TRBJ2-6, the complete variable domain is KAGVTQTPRYLIKTRGQQVTLSCSPISGHRSVSWYQQTPGQGLQFLFEYFSETQRNKGNFPGRFSGRQFSNSRSEMNVSTLELGDSALYLCASNTGGDSGANVLTFGAGSRLTVL.

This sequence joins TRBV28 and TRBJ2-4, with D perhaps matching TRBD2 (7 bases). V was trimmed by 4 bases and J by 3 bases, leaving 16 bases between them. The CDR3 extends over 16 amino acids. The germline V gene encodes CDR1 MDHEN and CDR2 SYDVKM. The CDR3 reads CASSSYRGGVKNIQYF. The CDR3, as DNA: TGTGCCAGCAGTTCCTATCGAGGGGGGGTCAAAAACATTCAGTACTTC.